A selection of T cell receptor beta chains follows, all from one sample in a study of cytomegalovirus exposure and HLA in healthy donors. The protocol was immunoSEQ multiplex PCR, while the TCRdb copy is restricted to in-frame clones and leaves out a portion. Among fewer than 150,000 clones listed, roughly 77% were seen once. Material for sequencing was PBMCs. Source of these receptors: a man under 40 in good health and CMV-seronegative. CDR3s include the opening cysteine and the closing phenylalanine or tryptophan. The order of the fields is clone size, CDR3 length, V gene, J gene, D gene, CDR3 DNA, CDR3 protein. A D gene is named only where the DNA matches it firmly. Rows give clone size only sometimes, using once, few, many, or a class for an expanded clone.

>-|15|TRBV5-6|TRBJ2-1|-
TGTGCCAGCAGCGGACTCTCGCGTTCCTACAATGAGCAGTTCTTC
CASSGLSRSYNEQFF
>-|14|TRBV2|TRBJ2-5|-
TGTGCCAGCAGTGACCGGTCCGGGCAAGAGACCCAGTACTTC
CASSDRSGQETQYF
>few|17|TRBV5-1|TRBJ2-3|TRBD2
TGCGCCAGCAGCTTGGCCCCTAGCGGGAGGGCCGAGGATACGCAGTATTTT
CASSLAPSGRAEDTQYF
>-|15|TRBV5-1|TRBJ2-3|-
TGCGCCAGCAGCCCCCGACAGGAAATCACAGATACGCAGTATTTT
CASSPRQEITDTQYF
>-|13|TRBV27|TRBJ1-2|-
TGTGCCAGCAGTTTAGGCAGGGCCTATGGCTACACCTTC
CASSLGRAYGYTF
>-|14|TRBV28|TRBJ2-1|-
TGTGCCAGCAGTGGGGCAGGGGACTACAATGAGCAGTTCTTC
CASSGAGDYNEQFF
>-|14|TRBV6-5|TRBJ1-5|-
TGTGCCAGCAGTCACAGGGAGGGGAATCAGCCCCAGCATTTT
CASSHREGNQPQHF
>-|13|TRBV4-1|TRBJ1-1|-
TGCGCCAGCAGCCAATCCCCATCCCAGGGAGCTTTCTTT
CASSQSPSQGAFF
>few|16|TRBV6-1|TRBJ2-7|TRBD1
TGTGCCAGCAGTGAAGGCTACAGGGGGACAAAGTACGAGCAGTACTTC
CASSEGYRGTKYEQYF
>-|13|TRBV2|TRBJ2-2|-
TGTGCCAGCAAGGACTACTATTCCGGGGAGCTGTTTTTT
CASKDYYSGELFF
>-|17|TRBV5-8|TRBJ1-5|TRBD1
TGTGCCAGCAGCTTTCAACAGACAGGGGGTAGCAATCAGCCCCAGCATTTT
CASSFQQTGGSNQPQHF
>-|14|TRBV19|TRBJ2-3|TRBD2
TGTGCCACCGACGGTAGCGGGGCCACAGATACGCAGTATTTT
CATDGSGATDTQYF
>-|14|TRBV19|TRBJ1-1|-
TGTGCCAGTAGTGTGGACAGTTGGAACACTGAAGCTTTCTTT
CASSVDSWNTEAFF
>-|15|TRBV2|TRBJ1-5|TRBD1
TGTGCCAGCAGTGCGGTGCGCAGGGGGCATCAGCCCCAGCATTTT
CASSAVRRGHQPQHF
>-|14|TRBV5-1|TRBJ2-1|TRBD2
TGCGCCAGCAGAGCCGCCGGGACTAGCAATGAGCAGTTCTTC
CASRAAGTSNEQFF
>-|16|TRBV19|TRBJ1-5|-
TGTGCCAGTAAGATAGGGAGCTCAGCTAGCAATCAGCCCCAGCATTTT
CASKIGSSASNQPQHF
>-|14|TRBV6-5|TRBJ2-4|-
TGTGCCAGCAGTCCGACACATCTTTCGGACATTCAGTACTTC
CASSPTHLSDIQYF
>-|13|TRBV29-1|TRBJ1-2|-
TGCAGCGTTGAAAGGAACCAGGGGACTGGCTACACCTTC
CSVERNQGTGYTF
>-|14|TRBV28|TRBJ1-2|-
TGTGCCAGCAGTCACCAGGGGCCTAACTATGGCTACACCTTC
CASSHQGPNYGYTF
>-|13|TRBV5-8|TRBJ2-5|-
TGTGCCAGCAGCCTCAAGGGGTCAGAGACCCAGTACTTC
CASSLKGSETQYF
>few|14|TRBV28|TRBJ2-7|-
TGTGCCAGCAGTTTGCCGCGGACAGCTTACGAGCAGTACTTC
CASSLPRTAYEQYF
>-|15|TRBV11-2|TRBJ1-3|-
TGTGCCAGCAGCTTATTCGGGGGCTCTGGAAACACCATATATTTT
CASSLFGGSGNTIYF
>-|15|TRBV28|TRBJ1-1|TRBD1
TGTGCCAGCAGTTCTGGACAGGGGTTTCACACTGAAGCTTTCTTT
CASSSGQGFHTEAFF
>-|17|TRBV5-6|TRBJ1-6|TRBD1
TGTGCCAGCAGCCCGAGACAGGGGGTCTCCTATAATTCACCCCTCAACTTT
CASSPRQGVSYNSPLNF
>-|16|TRBV7-9|TRBJ1-5|TRBD1
TGTTCCAGCAGCCGTACCTCGGGGGACAGTGGTCAGCCCCAGCATTTT
CSSSRTSGDSGQPQHF
>-|14|TRBV18|TRBJ1-6|TRBD1
TGTGCCAGCTCACCACCGGGACAGGGGACACCCCTCCACTTT
CASSPPGQGTPLHF
>-|12|TRBV7-9|TRBJ1-4|-
TGTGCCAGCAGCTGGGGGGGTGAAAAACTGTTTTTT
CASSWGGEKLFF
>-|15|TRBV6-5|TRBJ1-2|-
TGTGCCAGCAGTTACTCCGGGGGGCCGGTCTATGGCTACACCTTC
CASSYSGGPVYGYTF
>-|14|TRBV6-5|TRBJ2-3|TRBD2
TGTGCCAGCAGTGGTAGCGGGGGGGCAGATACGCAGTATTTT
CASSGSGGADTQYF
>few|19|TRBV11-2|TRBJ2-6|-
TGTGCCAGCAGCAAAGAGGGGGGGGGCGGCATTTCTGGGGCCAACGTCCTGACTTTC
CASSKEGGGGISGANVLTF
>-|12|TRBV7-7|TRBJ2-2|-
TGTGCCAGCAGCTCGGAGGCCGGGGAGCTGTTTTTT
CASSSEAGELFF
>-|14|TRBV19|TRBJ1-1|TRBD1
TGTGCCAGTAGTCTGAGGGGGCTGAACACTGAAGCTTTCTTT
CASSLRGLNTEAFF
>-|15|TRBV6-5|TRBJ2-7|TRBD2
TGTGCCAGCAGTTACGAGCCGGGAGGCACCTACGAGCAGTACTTC
CASSYEPGGTYEQYF
>-|16|TRBV2|TRBJ2-1|-
TGTGCCAGCAGAGAATTGTCAGGGATCTCCTACAATGAGCAGTTCTTC
CASRELSGISYNEQFF
>-|16|TRBV28|TRBJ2-3|TRBD2
TGTGCCAGCAGTTTGGTGGCTAGCGGAACTACAGATACGCAGTATTTT
CASSLVASGTTDTQYF
>few|12|TRBV4-1|TRBJ1-1|-
TGCGCCAGCAGCCTCGGCGGGAGTGAAGCTTTCTTT
CASSLGGSEAFF
>once|13|TRBV12-5|TRBJ2-3|-
TGTGCTAGTGGTCCCCAGGGCACAGATACGCAGTATTTT
CASGPQGTDTQYF
>few|13|TRBV6-5|TRBJ1-2|-
TGTGCCAGCAGCCCCCCGGGGTTCTATGGCTACACCTTC
CASSPPGFYGYTF